This T cell receptor beta chain was observed in a study of tumor-infiltrating lymphocytes in localized non-small cell lung cancer listed by TCRdb under 2021. Looking at the study overall: The cohort covered several histologies, both smokers and never-smokers, and patients whose samples were collected after neoadjuvant chemotherapy. From each patient came resected tumor tissue plus uninvolved lung tissue from that same patient, and the uninvolved lung tissue was described as non-adjacent to the tumor. Flow cytometry, multiplex immunofluorescence, RNA-seq, exome sequencing and proteomics were applied to the same patients as TCR sequencing, which was one of several integrated assays. The overall ICON cohort was composed of 150 surgical patients with localized non-small cell lung cancer whose tumors were resected. A total of roughly 51 patients were part of the paired comparison of immunoSEQ T-cell fraction between tumor and uninvolved lung. On the study overall, not on this receptor specifically: TCRbeta sequencing supported higher T cell infiltration in tumors than in uninvolved lung tissue, consistent with immunofluorescence CD3 counts. No difference in TCR-derived T-cell fraction was observed between the flow cytometry-defined immunotypes IM1 (good prognosis) and IM2 (poor prognosis). Because different pieces of the same tissue were used for different assays, technical variation could not be separated from intratumor heterogeneity. Since assay coverage differed from patient to patient depending on how much tissue was available, TCR sequencing was done for only a subset of the cohort.

Of note for this clone: This clone's antigen is unknown. It has no much larger one-base neighbor in the sample; base qualities were not kept.

ICON enrollment began in 2016, and the last patient was enrolled in the second half of 2018. A subcohort of some 76 patients provided fresh tumor and matched uninvolved tissue for in-depth immune analyses, with TCR sequencing among those analyses. DNA isolated from bulk tissue, without cell sorting, was used for TCR sequencing. The T-cell fraction in tumor and uninvolved lung tissue was obtained from TCR sequencing using the immunoSEQ assay. The study's processing was this. For survival analysis, patients were divided into high (upper tertile) and low (lower two tertiles) T-cell fraction groups, which were compared by log-rank test. A signed-rank test was used to test paired tumor versus uninvolved lung differences in T-cell fraction. The table comes from immuneACCESS by way of TCRdb, which keeps in-frame sequences with V and J called. Part of the clones is missing from these tables; in studies checked, under half for an unresolved V gene and the rest for unknown reasons. V and J calls and clone size come straight from that table; D and trimming were deduced from the DNA. The sample profile shows 14,000 or so clones; under 70% of them were found once. Around 20% of the sample rests with the top ten.

The germline V gene encodes CDR1 LGHNA and CDR2 YSLEER. The CDR3 runs 16 amino acids, cysteine and phenylalanine included. This entry keeps only the CDR3 DNA: 48 bases, framed from base 1. Trimming costs V 1 base and J 4 bases, and their ends lie 17 bases apart. Sequenced sample: uninvolved lung tissue not adjacent to the tumor. This receptor was obtained from a human donor with non-small cell lung cancer. This chain is built from TRBV4-3 and TRBJ2-7; the D gene is possibly TRBD1 or TRBD2, each agreeing over 5 bases. The DNA is as follows: TGCGCCAGCAGCCAAGGAACGGTCGTTGAGGGGTACGAGCAGTACTTC. The encoded protein is CASSQGTVVEGYEQYF.